This T cell receptor beta chain was sequenced in a study of blood T cell repertoires in COVID-19. As for the study in general: The samples span acute and convalescent COVID-19 from the United States, Italy and Spain.

As handled by the study authors: It was from reference gene primer amplification that nucleated cell counts were estimated. Method: immunoSEQ multiplex PCR; TCRdb's copy keeps in-frame clones and lacks some. D and trimming were read from the DNA, whereas the V and J calls and clone size are those reported in that table. This repertoire shows 130,000 or so clones, roughly four fifths found once; its top ten account for more than 15%. Trimming cost V 4 bases and J 3 bases, with 13 bases left between them. CDR1 and CDR2 from the germline V gene are LNHDA and SQIVND (reference sequence). This CDR3 comprises 15 residues. Which cohort a participant joined came from the clinical history participants gave. Recovered participants had two consecutive negative NP/OP PCR tests, healthcare professional clearance, or symptom resolution.

The clonotype was recovered from a man aged 30 to 45 who had recovered from COVID-19. This chain uses TRBV19 with TRBJ1-5; a weak D match, TRBD1 (6 bases). Sequencing was performed on PBMCs or T cells enriched from blood (not recorded which). DNA for the CDR3: TGTGCCAGTAGTACCACGGACAGATTCAATCAGCCCCAGCATTTT. It specifies CASSTTDRFNQPQHF.